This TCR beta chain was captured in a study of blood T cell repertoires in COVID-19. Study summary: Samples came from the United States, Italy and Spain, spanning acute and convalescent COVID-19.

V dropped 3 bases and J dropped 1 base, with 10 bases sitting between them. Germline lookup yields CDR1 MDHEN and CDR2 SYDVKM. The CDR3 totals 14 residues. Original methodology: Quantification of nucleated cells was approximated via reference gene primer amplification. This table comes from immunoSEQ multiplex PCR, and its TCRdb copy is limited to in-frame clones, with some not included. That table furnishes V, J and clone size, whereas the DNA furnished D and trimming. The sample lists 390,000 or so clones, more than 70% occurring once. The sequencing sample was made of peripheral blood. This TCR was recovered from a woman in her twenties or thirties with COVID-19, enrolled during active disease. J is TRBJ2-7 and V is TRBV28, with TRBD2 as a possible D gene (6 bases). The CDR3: CASSFFAGSYEQYF. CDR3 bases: TGTGCCAGCAGTTTTTTCGCGGGATCCTACGAGCAGTACTTC.